These T cell receptor beta chains were read from a single sample in a study of CD8+ T cells in alopecia areata. This table comes from immunoSEQ multiplex PCR, and its TCRdb copy is limited to in-frame clones, with some not included. In the table there are 150,000 to 200,000 clones, less than 70% of which are singletons. The sample in question was CD4+ T cells sorted from blood, obtained at approximately week 50, from a patient treated with tofacitinib. The origin of the receptors is a human donor with alopecia areata. Both conserved end residues are part of each CDR3. Fields, in order: D gene, J gene, clone size, V gene, CDR3 protein, CDR3 DNA. D genes are given only for firm matches. Clone size is stated in some rows and not others, as once, few, many or a class when expanded.

D: TRBD1; J: TRBJ2-7; size: .; V: TRBV19; CDR3: CASSTTGPSSGLHEQYF; DNA: TGTGCCAGTAGTACGACAGGGCCATCCTCGGGATTACACGAGCAGTACTTC
D: .; J: TRBJ2-5; size: .; V: TRBV25-1; CDR3: CASSAALLGETQYF; DNA: TGTGCCAGCAGTGCCGCTTTATTAGGAGAGACCCAGTACTTC
D: .; J: TRBJ2-7; size: few; V: TRBV29-1; CDR3: CSVRRPGVAYEQYF; DNA: TGCAGCGTCCGACGGCCAGGGGTTGCCTACGAGCAGTACTTC
D: TRBD1; J: TRBJ1-6; size: .; V: TRBV7-2; CDR3: CASSSGTVSYNSPLHF; DNA: TGTGCCAGCAGTTCCGGGACAGTCTCCTATAATTCACCCCTCCACTTT
D: .; J: TRBJ1-2; size: once; V: TRBV2; CDR3: CASSVIGQGPNYGYTF; DNA: TGTGCCAGCAGTGTTATTGGGCAGGGGCCCAACTATGGCTACACCTTC
D: .; J: TRBJ1-4; size: .; V: TRBV2; CDR3: CASRATENEKLFF; DNA: TGTGCCAGCAGGGCGACAGAGAATGAAAAACTGTTTTTT
D: .; J: TRBJ2-3; size: .; V: TRBV7-2; CDR3: CASSKGGQIADTQYF; DNA: TGTGCCAGCAGCAAGGGCGGGCAGATCGCAGATACGCAGTATTTT
D: .; J: TRBJ2-3; size: few; V: TRBV7-7; CDR3: CASSLGTALTDTQYF; DNA: TGTGCCAGCAGCTTAGGGACCGCCCTAACAGATACGCAGTATTTT
D: TRBD1; J: TRBJ2-4; size: few; V: TRBV6-5; CDR3: CASSNRGAGKNIQYF; DNA: TGTGCCAGCAGCAACAGGGGCGCGGGCAAAAACATTCAGTACTTC
D: .; J: TRBJ1-6; size: .; V: TRBV4-3; CDR3: CASSQGGRENSPLHF; DNA: TGCGCCAGCAGCCAAGGTGGTAGGGAAAATTCACCCCTCCACTTT
D: TRBD1; J: TRBJ2-7; size: once; V: TRBV19; CDR3: CASSSGTGAYEQYF; DNA: TGTGCCAGTAGTTCCGGGACAGGGGCCTACGAGCAGTACTTC
D: TRBD1; J: TRBJ2-5; size: .; V: TRBV4-3; CDR3: CASSSGQGAQETQYF; DNA: TGCGCCAGCAGCTCGGGACAGGGGGCCCAAGAGACCCAGTACTTC
D: .; J: TRBJ2-3; size: .; V: TRBV12-5; CDR3: CASGLVRGPTGTQYF; DNA: TGTGCTAGTGGTTTGGTAAGAGGGCCCACGGGTACGCAGTATTTT
D: TRBD1; J: TRBJ1-4; size: .; V: TRBV11-2; CDR3: CASSLTGANEKLFF; DNA: TGTGCCAGCAGCCTGACAGGGGCTAATGAAAAACTGTTTTTT
D: .; J: TRBJ2-2; size: .; V: TRBV4-3; CDR3: CASSLGGADTGELFF; DNA: TGCGCCAGCAGCCTCGGGGGCGCCGACACCGGGGAGCTGTTTTTT
D: .; J: TRBJ2-1; size: few; V: TRBV6-4; CDR3: CASSEHEDGNDEQFF; DNA: TGTGCCAGCAGTGAGCACGAGGACGGGAACGATGAGCAGTTCTTC
D: TRBD1; J: TRBJ2-4; size: .; V: TRBV7-2; CDR3: CASSYRGQNIQYF; DNA: TGTGCCAGCAGCTACAGGGGGCAAAACATTCAGTACTTC
D: .; J: TRBJ1-1; size: .; V: TRBV7-9; CDR3: CASSLPPGRTSNTEAFF; DNA: TGTGCCAGCAGCTTACCCCCCGGCCGGACGAGTAACACTGAAGCTTTCTTT
D: .; J: TRBJ2-7; size: .; V: TRBV9; CDR3: CASSVDPHGRGSYEQYF; DNA: TGTGCCAGCAGCGTAGACCCCCACGGAAGGGGCTCCTACGAGCAGTACTTC
D: .; J: TRBJ2-3; size: .; V: TRBV4-2; CDR3: CASSQGHYTDTQYF; DNA: TGTGCCAGCAGCCAAGGGCATTACACAGATACGCAGTATTTT
D: .; J: TRBJ1-6; size: .; V: TRBV30; CDR3: CAWSMGVEGKSPLHF; DNA: TGTGCCTGGAGTATGGGTGTCGAGGGGAAATCACCCCTCCACTTT
D: .; J: TRBJ2-3; size: .; V: TRBV7-2; CDR3: CASSSEGGFADTQYF; DNA: TGTGCCAGCAGCTCGGAGGGGGGATTTGCAGATACGCAGTATTTT
D: TRBD1; J: TRBJ2-5; size: .; V: TRBV7-3; CDR3: CASSPAGGIGETQYF; DNA: TGTGCCAGCAGCCCTGCAGGGGGCATCGGGGAGACCCAGTACTTC
D: .; J: TRBJ2-1; size: few; V: TRBV14; CDR3: CASSQLVEQFF; DNA: TGTGCCAGCAGCCAATTGGTTGAGCAGTTCTTC
D: .; J: TRBJ1-1; size: few; V: TRBV30; CDR3: CAWSVQTMNTEAFF; DNA: TGTGCCTGGAGTGTACAGACCATGAACACTGAAGCTTTCTTT
D: .; J: TRBJ1-2; size: many; V: TRBV6-5; CDR3: CASSKTGIGYGYTF; DNA: TGTGCCAGCAGCAAAACAGGGATAGGGTATGGCTACACCTTC
D: .; J: TRBJ2-3; size: .; V: TRBV5-4; CDR3: CASSLTWGAADTQYF; DNA: TGTGCCAGCAGCTTGACTTGGGGGGCCGCAGATACGCAGTATTTT
D: .; J: TRBJ2-1; size: .; V: TRBV2; CDR3: CASSSRLGDNEQFF; DNA: TGTGCCAGCAGTAGCCGGTTGGGGGACAATGAGCAGTTCTTC
D: TRBD1; J: TRBJ2-3; size: .; V: TRBV5-1; CDR3: CASSLAPTGASDTQYF; DNA: TGCGCCAGCAGCTTGGCCCCGACAGGGGCATCAGATACGCAGTATTTT
D: .; J: TRBJ2-7; size: .; V: TRBV5-1; CDR3: CASSSGLGDYEQYF; DNA: TGCGCCAGCAGCTCAGGGCTTGGGGATTACGAGCAGTACTTC
D: .; J: TRBJ2-5; size: once; V: TRBV2; CDR3: CASSLAEETQYF; DNA: TGTGCCAGCAGTTTGGCGGAAGAGACCCAGTACTTC
D: .; J: TRBJ2-1; size: .; V: TRBV29-1; CDR3: CSVKAGNREQFF; DNA: TGCAGCGTGAAAGCAGGGAATAGGGAGCAGTTCTTC
D: TRBD2; J: TRBJ2-5; size: .; V: TRBV15; CDR3: CATSLGSGETQYF; DNA: TGTGCCACCAGCCTAGGTAGCGGGGAGACCCAGTACTTC
D: .; J: TRBJ2-1; size: few; V: TRBV10-3; CDR3: CATQGLDEQFF; DNA: TGTGCCACACAGGGTCTGGATGAGCAGTTCTTC
D: .; J: TRBJ1-4; size: many; V: TRBV4-2; CDR3: CASSHGGVGEKLFF; DNA: TGTGCCAGCAGCCATGGGGGTGTAGGGGAAAAACTGTTTTTT
D: .; J: TRBJ2-7; size: .; V: TRBV29-1; CDR3: CSVEANSYEQYF; DNA: TGCAGCGTTGAAGCTAACTCCTACGAGCAGTACTTC
D: .; J: TRBJ2-3; size: .; V: TRBV23-1; CDR3: CASSPSTDTQYF; DNA: TGCGCCAGCAGTCCTAGCACAGATACGCAGTATTTT
D: .; J: TRBJ1-5; size: .; V: TRBV5-6; CDR3: CASSLPTVTKQPQHF; DNA: TGTGCCAGCAGCCTACCGACAGTGACTAAACAGCCCCAGCATTTT
D: .; J: TRBJ2-2; size: .; V: TRBV27; CDR3: CASSFRAMNTGELFF; DNA: TGTGCCAGCAGTTTCAGAGCGATGAACACCGGGGAGCTGTTTTTT
D: TRBD2; J: TRBJ2-3; size: .; V: TRBV9; CDR3: CASSVRLAGGDTQYF; DNA: TGTGCCAGCAGCGTTCGGCTAGCGGGGGGAGATACGCAGTATTTT
D: .; J: TRBJ2-3; size: .; V: TRBV6-5; CDR3: CASRPPLADTQYF; DNA: TGTGCCAGCAGGCCCCCACTGGCAGATACGCAGTATTTT
D: .; J: TRBJ2-2; size: .; V: TRBV7-3; CDR3: CASSPQLTGELFF; DNA: TGTGCCAGCAGCCCTCAGTTAACCGGGGAGCTGTTTTTT
D: .; J: TRBJ1-1; size: once; V: TRBV7-2; CDR3: CASSTPGTPEAFF; DNA: TGTGCCAGCAGCACCCCAGGGACGCCTGAAGCTTTCTTT
D: .; J: TRBJ1-5; size: .; V: TRBV15; CDR3: CATSPRAGGEPQHF; DNA: TGTGCCACCAGCCCGCGGGCCGGCGGGGAGCCCCAGCATTTT
D: .; J: TRBJ1-2; size: .; V: TRBV30; CDR3: CAGWAGRYGYTF; DNA: TGTGCCGGATGGGCAGGCCGATATGGCTACACCTTC
D: .; J: TRBJ1-4; size: .; V: TRBV30; CDR3: CAWSVFRATNEKLFF; DNA: TGTGCCTGGAGTGTCTTCAGGGCAACTAATGAAAAACTGTTTTTT
D: .; J: TRBJ1-2; size: .; V: TRBV2; CDR3: CASKWSGDGYTF; DNA: TGTGCCAGCAAGTGGTCAGGGGATGGCTACACCTTC
D: .; J: TRBJ1-4; size: few; V: TRBV5-1; CDR3: CASSLSGTTNEKLFF; DNA: TGCGCCAGCAGCTTGAGTGGGACAACTAATGAAAAACTGTTTTTT
D: .; J: TRBJ2-3; size: .; V: TRBV6-5; CDR3: CASSQDHPATDTQYF; DNA: TGTGCCAGCAGTCAGGACCACCCTGCCACAGATACGCAGTATTTT
D: .; J: TRBJ2-2; size: .; V: TRBV12-2; CDR3: CASRLADRMELFF; DNA: TGTGCAAGTCGCTTAGCGGACAGGATGGAGCTGTTTTTT